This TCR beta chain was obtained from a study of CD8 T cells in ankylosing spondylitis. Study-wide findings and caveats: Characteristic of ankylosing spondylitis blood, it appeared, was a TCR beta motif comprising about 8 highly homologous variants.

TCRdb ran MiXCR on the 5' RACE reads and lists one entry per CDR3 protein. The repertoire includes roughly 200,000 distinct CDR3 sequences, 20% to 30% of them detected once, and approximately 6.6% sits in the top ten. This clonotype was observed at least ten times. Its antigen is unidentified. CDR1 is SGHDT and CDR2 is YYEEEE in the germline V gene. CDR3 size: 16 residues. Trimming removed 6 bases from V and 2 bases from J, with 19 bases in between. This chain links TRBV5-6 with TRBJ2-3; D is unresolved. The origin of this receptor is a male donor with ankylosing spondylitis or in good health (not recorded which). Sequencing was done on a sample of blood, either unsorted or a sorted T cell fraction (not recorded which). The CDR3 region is CASTASWKRVTDTQYF. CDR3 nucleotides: TGTGCCAGCACCGCGTCGTGGAAACGGGTCACAGATACGCAGTATTTT. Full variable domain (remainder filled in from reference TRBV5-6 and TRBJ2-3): DAGVTQSPTHLIKTRGQQVTLRCSPKSGHDTVSWYQQALGQGPQFIFQYYEEEERQRGNFPDRFSGHQFPNYSSELNVNALLLGDSALYLCASTASWKRVTDTQYFGPGTRLTVL.